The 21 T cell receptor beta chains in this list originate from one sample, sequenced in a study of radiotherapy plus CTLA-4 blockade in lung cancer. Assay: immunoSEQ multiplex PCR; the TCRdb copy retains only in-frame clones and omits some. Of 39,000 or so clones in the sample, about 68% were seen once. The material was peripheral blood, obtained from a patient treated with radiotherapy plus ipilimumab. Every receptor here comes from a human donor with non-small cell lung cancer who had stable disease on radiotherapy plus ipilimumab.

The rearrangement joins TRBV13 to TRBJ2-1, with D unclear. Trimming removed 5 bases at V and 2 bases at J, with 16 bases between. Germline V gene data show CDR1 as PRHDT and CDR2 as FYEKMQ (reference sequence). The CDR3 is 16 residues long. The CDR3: CASSPFVRAAYNEQFF. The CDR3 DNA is TGTGCCAGCAGCCCATTCGTACGGGCGGCCTACAATGAGCAGTTCTTC.

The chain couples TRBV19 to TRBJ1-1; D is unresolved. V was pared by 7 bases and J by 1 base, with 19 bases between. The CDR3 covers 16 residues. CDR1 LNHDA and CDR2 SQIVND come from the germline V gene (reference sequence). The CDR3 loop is CASTQPGLTSNTEAFF. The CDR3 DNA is TGTGCCAGTACCCAACCCGGACTAACCTCGAACACTGAAGCTTTCTTT.

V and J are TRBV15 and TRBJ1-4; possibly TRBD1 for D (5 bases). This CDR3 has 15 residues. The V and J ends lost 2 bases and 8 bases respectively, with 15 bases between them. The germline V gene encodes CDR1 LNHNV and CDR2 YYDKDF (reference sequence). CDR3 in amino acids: CATSRTGVMPEKLFF. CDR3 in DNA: TGTGCCACCAGCAGAACAGGAGTGATGCCCGAAAAACTGTTTTTT.

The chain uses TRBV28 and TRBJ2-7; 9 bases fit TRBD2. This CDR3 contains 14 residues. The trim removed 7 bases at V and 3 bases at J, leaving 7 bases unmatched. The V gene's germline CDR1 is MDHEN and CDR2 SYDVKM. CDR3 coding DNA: TGTGCCAGCAACGAAGCGGGGGGACTCTACGAGCAGTACGTC. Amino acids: CASNEAGGLYEQYV.

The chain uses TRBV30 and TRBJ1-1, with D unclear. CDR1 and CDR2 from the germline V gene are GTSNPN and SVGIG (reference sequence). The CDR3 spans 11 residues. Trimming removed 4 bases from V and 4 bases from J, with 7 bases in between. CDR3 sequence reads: CAWTSTTEAFF. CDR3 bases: TGTGCCTGGACCTCGACCACTGAAGCTTTCTTT.

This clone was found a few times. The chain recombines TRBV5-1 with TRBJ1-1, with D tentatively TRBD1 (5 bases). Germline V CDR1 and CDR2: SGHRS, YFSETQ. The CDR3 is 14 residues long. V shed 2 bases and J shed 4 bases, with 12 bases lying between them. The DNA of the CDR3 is TGCGCCAGCAGCTTAGATCAGGGAACCACTGAAGCTTTCTTT. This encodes CASSLDQGTTEAFF. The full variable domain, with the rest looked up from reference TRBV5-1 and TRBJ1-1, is KAGVTQTPRYLIKTRGQQVTLSCSPISGHRSVSWYQQTPGQGLQFLFEYFSETQRNKGNFPGRFSGRQFSNSRSEMNVSTLELGDSALYLCASSLDQGTTEAFFGQGTRLTVV.

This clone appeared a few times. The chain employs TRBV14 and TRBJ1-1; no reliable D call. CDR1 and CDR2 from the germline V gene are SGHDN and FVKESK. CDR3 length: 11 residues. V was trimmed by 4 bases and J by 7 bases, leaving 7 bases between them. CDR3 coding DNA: TGTGCCAGCAGCCCGTTGGTTGAAGCTTTCTTT. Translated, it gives CASSPLVEAFF.

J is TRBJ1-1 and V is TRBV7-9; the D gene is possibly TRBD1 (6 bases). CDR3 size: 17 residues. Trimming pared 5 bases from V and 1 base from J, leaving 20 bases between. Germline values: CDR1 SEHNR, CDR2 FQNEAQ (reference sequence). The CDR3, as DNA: TGTGCCAGCAGCACAGGGAGAATAACACTGGGGAACACTGAAGCTTTCTTT. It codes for CASSTGRITLGNTEAFF.

As DNA, the CDR3 is TGTGCCAGTAGTATAGATCGGACAGGTTTTACCTTC. Translating gives CASSIDRTGFTF. The chain carries TRBV19 and TRBJ1-2; 7 nucleotides line up with TRBD1. Germline lookup yields CDR1 LNHDA and CDR2 SQIVND (reference sequence). V was pared by 0 bases and J by 14 bases, with 6 bases of the junction left unmatched. The CDR3 consists of 12 residues.

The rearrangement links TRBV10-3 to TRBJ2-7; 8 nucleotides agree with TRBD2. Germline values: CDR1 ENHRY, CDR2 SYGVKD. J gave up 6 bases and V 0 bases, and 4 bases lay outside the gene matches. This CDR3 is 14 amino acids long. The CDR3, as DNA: TGTGCCATCAGTGAGTCTCGGGGGGGCCTCGAGCAGTACGTC. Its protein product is CAISESRGGLEQYV.

As DNA, the CDR3 is TGTGCCTGGAGTGGAGGGGGCAGACGAGGAGATACGCAGTATTTT. It specifies CAWSGGGRRGDTQYF. J is TRBJ2-3 and V is TRBV30; 7 bases align to TRBD1. With V trimmed by 1 base and J by 5 bases, 9 bases remained unmatched. The CDR3 consists of 15 residues. Germline V gene lookup returns CDR1 GTSNPN and CDR2 SVGIG (reference sequence).

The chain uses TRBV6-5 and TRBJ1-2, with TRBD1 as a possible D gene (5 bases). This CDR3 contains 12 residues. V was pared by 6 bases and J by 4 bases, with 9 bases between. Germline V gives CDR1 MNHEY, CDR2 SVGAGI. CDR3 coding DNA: TGTGCCAGCAGCTTACAGGTCTATGGCTACACCTTC. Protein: CASSLQVYGYTF.

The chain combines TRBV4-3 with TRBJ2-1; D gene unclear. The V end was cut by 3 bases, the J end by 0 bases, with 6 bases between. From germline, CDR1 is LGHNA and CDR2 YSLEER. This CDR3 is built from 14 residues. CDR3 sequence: CASSQGSSYNEQFF. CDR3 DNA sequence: TGCGCCAGCAGCCAGGGCAGCTCCTACAATGAGCAGTTCTTC.

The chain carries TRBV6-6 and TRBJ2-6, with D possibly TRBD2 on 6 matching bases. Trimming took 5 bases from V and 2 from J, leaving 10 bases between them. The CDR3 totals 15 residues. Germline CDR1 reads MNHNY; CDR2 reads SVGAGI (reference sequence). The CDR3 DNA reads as TGTGCCAGCAGTGCGGAGGGAACTGGGGCCAACGTCCTGACTTTC. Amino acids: CASSAEGTGANVLTF.

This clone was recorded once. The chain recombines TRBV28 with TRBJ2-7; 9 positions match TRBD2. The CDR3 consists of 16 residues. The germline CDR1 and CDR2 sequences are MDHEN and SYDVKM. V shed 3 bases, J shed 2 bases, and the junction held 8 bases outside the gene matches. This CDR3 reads CASSFSLAGLTYEQYV. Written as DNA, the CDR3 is TGTGCCAGCAGTTTTTCCCTAGCGGGGCTAACCTACGAGCAGTACGTC.

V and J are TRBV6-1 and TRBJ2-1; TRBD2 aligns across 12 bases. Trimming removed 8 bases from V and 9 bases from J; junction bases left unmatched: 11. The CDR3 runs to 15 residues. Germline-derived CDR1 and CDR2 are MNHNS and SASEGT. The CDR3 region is CASATRLAGVFEQFF. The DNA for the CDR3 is TGTGCCAGCGCTACGAGACTAGCGGGGGTTTTTGAGCAGTTCTTC.

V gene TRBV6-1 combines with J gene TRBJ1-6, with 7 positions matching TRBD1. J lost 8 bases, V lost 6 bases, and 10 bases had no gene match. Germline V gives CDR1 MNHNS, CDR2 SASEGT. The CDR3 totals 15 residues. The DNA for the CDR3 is TGTGCCAGCAGGCAAGACAGGGCGAGGGATTCACCCCTCCACTTT. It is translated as CASRQDRARDSPLHF.

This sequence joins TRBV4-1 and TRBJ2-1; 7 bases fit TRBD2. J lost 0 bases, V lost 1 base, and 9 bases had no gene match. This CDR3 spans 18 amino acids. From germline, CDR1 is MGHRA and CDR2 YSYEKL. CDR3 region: CASSQAGIAGLSYNEQFF. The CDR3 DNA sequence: TGCGCCAGCAGCCAAGCTGGAATAGCGGGCCTCTCCTACAATGAGCAGTTCTTC.

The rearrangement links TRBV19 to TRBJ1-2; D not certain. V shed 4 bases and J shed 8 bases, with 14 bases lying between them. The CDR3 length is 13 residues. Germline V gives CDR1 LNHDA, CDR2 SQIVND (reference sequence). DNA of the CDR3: TGTGCCAGTAGTAGACTCCTGGGCATGGGCTACACCTTC. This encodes CASSRLLGMGYTF.

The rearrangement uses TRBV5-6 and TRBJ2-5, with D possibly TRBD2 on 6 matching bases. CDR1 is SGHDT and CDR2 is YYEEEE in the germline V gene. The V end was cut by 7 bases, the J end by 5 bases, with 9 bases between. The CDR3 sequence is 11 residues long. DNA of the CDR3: TGTGCCAGCTCCCGGGAGGAGACCCAGTACTTC. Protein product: CASSREETQYF. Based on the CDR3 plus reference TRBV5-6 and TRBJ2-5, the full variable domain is DAGVTQSPTHLIKTRGQQVTLRCSPKSGHDTVSWYQQALGQGPQFIFQYYEEEERQRGNFPDRFSGHQFPNYSSELNVNALLLGDSALYLCASSREETQYFGPGTRLLVL.

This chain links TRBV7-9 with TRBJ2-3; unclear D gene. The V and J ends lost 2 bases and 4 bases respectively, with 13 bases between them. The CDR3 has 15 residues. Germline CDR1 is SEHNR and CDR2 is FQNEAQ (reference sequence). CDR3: CASSLRELIADTQYF. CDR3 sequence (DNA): TGTGCCAGCAGCTTACGAGAGCTAATCGCAGATACGCAGTATTTT.